The subject of this entry is one T cell receptor beta chain. What it recognizes is unknown. The PCR employed 60 Vbeta primers together with 13 Jbeta primers. Measured with immunoSEQ multiplex PCR; TCRdb has only the in-frame clones, and not every one. The sample carries roughly 150,000 clones, 66% recorded once. The sample belongs to a study of cytomegalovirus exposure and HLA in healthy donors. Whole-study findings and limits: Some highly shared sequence variants likely arose as a pipeline artifact. It was reported in a later analysis that an Asian-associated ancestry cluster showed fewer N-insertions than the 666-donor mean.

The germline CDR1 and CDR2 sequences are SGHNT and YYREEE (reference sequence). V was pared by 4 bases and J by 2 bases, with 6 bases of the junction left unmatched. The length of the CDR3 is 15 residues. This chain connects TRBV5-4 to TRBJ2-5; TRBD2 aligns across 9 bases. Material for sequencing was PBMCs. This receptor was identified in a human donor in good health. The CDR3 here is CASSRSGGQQETQYF. CDR3 bases: TGTGCCAGCAGCCGTAGCGGGGGACAGCAAGAGACCCAGTACTTC.